This T cell receptor beta chain originates from a study of PD-1 blockade in classical Hodgkin lymphoma. Study-level points and caveats: The CD4+ diversity rise by C4D1 was clearest in complete responders. Exclusion was the outcome for patients who began nivolumab under 1 year after ASCT. Why repertoires differed is undefined; disease activity or prior therapy possibly contributed.

In its sample, this clone was seen a few times. Its antigen remains unknown. Data came from immunoSEQ multiplex PCR; TCRdb stores just in-frame clones and leaves some out. The repertoire has about 86,000 clones, approximately 92% of them found once; the top ten carry roughly 10%. Brentuximab vedotin exposure varied among the patients, all of whom had relapsed after autologous stem cell transplantation. When best responses were assessed, they were complete response, partial response or progressive disease. Trimming removed 0 bases at V and 7 bases at J, with 15 bases between. CDR1 is SNHLY and CDR2 is FYNNEI in the germline V gene. CDR3 size: 16 residues.

This sample comprised peripheral blood mononuclear cells (PBMCs), obtained before the second cycle of nivolumab. The TCR was taken from a human donor with classical Hodgkin lymphoma. This chain uses TRBV2 with TRBJ1-4; D call uncertain. The CDR3: CASSEAGQTGREKLFF. Here the CDR3 DNA reads TGTGCCAGCAGTGAAGCCGGCCAGACCGGCCGTGAAAAACTGTTTTTT.